Listed below are T cell receptor beta chains from one sample, sequenced in a study of cytomegalovirus exposure and HLA in healthy donors. Generated by immunoSEQ multiplex PCR, the TCRdb table keeps only in-frame clones and is missing some. Here the sample spans roughly 99,000 clones, 70% to 80% being singletons. Sequencing input: PBMCs. The origin of the receptors is a male donor in good health and CMV-seropositive. CDR3s include the opening cysteine and the closing phenylalanine or tryptophan. D genes are given only for firm matches. The listing skips clone size in some rows; elsewhere it reads once, few, many or a size class.

j_call: TRBJ1-2; d_call: .; v_call: TRBV7-9; clone_size: .; cdr3_nt: TGTGCCAGCAGCCTTTCCATGGACACCTATGGCTACACCTTC; cdr3_aa: CASSLSMDTYGYTF
j_call: TRBJ2-7; d_call: TRBD1; v_call: TRBV30; clone_size: .; cdr3_nt: TGTGCCTGGGGGACAGAGACCTACGAGCAGTACTTC; cdr3_aa: CAWGTETYEQYF
j_call: TRBJ1-1; d_call: TRBD1; v_call: TRBV6-5; clone_size: .; cdr3_nt: TGTGCCAGCAGCCAGGACGGGGACAGATCCTCTGAAGCTTTCTTT; cdr3_aa: CASSQDGDRSSEAFF
j_call: TRBJ1-2; d_call: .; v_call: TRBV4-3; clone_size: .; cdr3_nt: TGCGCCAGCAGCCAAGCACAGGGTCTACGAGGCTACACCTTC; cdr3_aa: CASSQAQGLRGYTF
j_call: TRBJ2-7; d_call: .; v_call: TRBV7-9; clone_size: .; cdr3_nt: TGTGCCAGCAGCTCGGCGGACTTCCGGCAGTACTTC; cdr3_aa: CASSSADFRQYF
j_call: TRBJ2-5; d_call: .; v_call: TRBV2; clone_size: .; cdr3_nt: TGTGCCAGCAGGGAGGGAGAGACCCAGTACTTC; cdr3_aa: CASREGETQYF
j_call: TRBJ2-7; d_call: TRBD1; v_call: TRBV7-2; clone_size: few; cdr3_nt: TGTGCCAGCAGCTTACCCCAAACAGGGGGCTTCTACGAGCAGTACTTC; cdr3_aa: CASSLPQTGGFYEQYF
j_call: TRBJ2-5; d_call: .; v_call: TRBV27; clone_size: once; cdr3_nt: TGTGCCAGCAGTATACAGGTCCAAGAGACCCAGTACTTC; cdr3_aa: CASSIQVQETQYF
j_call: TRBJ2-5; d_call: .; v_call: TRBV19; clone_size: .; cdr3_nt: TGTGCCAGTAGTAATGGCCTCCGATCGGAGACCCAGTACTTC; cdr3_aa: CASSNGLRSETQYF
j_call: TRBJ2-1; d_call: TRBD1; v_call: TRBV6-6; clone_size: few; cdr3_nt: TGTGCCAGCAGGGGAAGGCCGGGACAGACCTACAATGAGCAGTTCTTC; cdr3_aa: CASRGRPGQTYNEQFF
j_call: TRBJ1-1; d_call: .; v_call: TRBV2; clone_size: .; cdr3_nt: TGTGCCAGCAGTGAAAGGGGGATAACGGCTGAAGCTTTCTTT; cdr3_aa: CASSERGITAEAFF
j_call: TRBJ2-1; d_call: TRBD2; v_call: TRBV7-9; clone_size: .; cdr3_nt: TGTGCCAGCAGCACTCGTAGCGGGGGGGCCCATGAGCAGTTCTTC; cdr3_aa: CASSTRSGGAHEQFF
j_call: TRBJ1-6; d_call: TRBD1; v_call: TRBV9; clone_size: .; cdr3_nt: TGTGCCAGCAGCGGCGGACAGGGGCGGTCACCCCTCCACTTT; cdr3_aa: CASSGGQGRSPLHF
j_call: TRBJ2-1; d_call: TRBD2; v_call: TRBV5-1; clone_size: .; cdr3_nt: TGCGCCAGCAGCCCGGGAGGTGGCTACAATGAGCAGTTCTTC; cdr3_aa: CASSPGGGYNEQFF
j_call: TRBJ2-1; d_call: .; v_call: TRBV6-1; clone_size: .; cdr3_nt: TGTGCCAGCAGTGAAGGAGGCGGCTACTCCTACAATGAGCAGTTCTTC; cdr3_aa: CASSEGGGYSYNEQFF
j_call: TRBJ1-3; d_call: .; v_call: TRBV5-5; clone_size: few; cdr3_nt: TGTGCCAGCAGCCGGGGCGGGGTTTCTGGAAACACCATATATTTT; cdr3_aa: CASSRGGVSGNTIYF